The 7 T cell receptor beta chains below were found in one sample sequenced in a study of blood T cell repertoires in COVID-19. Sequencing was performed with immunoSEQ multiplex PCR; in TCRdb, only in-frame clones are kept and a portion is missing. This repertoire shows approximately 70,000 clones, 70% to 90% found once; its top ten account for 3.4%. The sequenced sample consisted of peripheral blood. These receptors all stem from a woman aged 45-59 years with COVID-19, enrolled during active disease.

The CDR3 here is CASSLYEVSRWSGELFF. The CDR3 DNA sequence: TGTGCCAGCAGCTTATACGAGGTCTCCCGGTGGTCCGGGGAGCTGTTTTTT. The chain uses TRBV7-9 and TRBJ2-2; D unresolved. Trimming removed 2 bases from V and 6 bases from J, with 19 bases in between. The CDR3 is 17 amino acids. Germline CDR1 SEHNR, CDR2 FQNEAQ (reference sequence).

J is TRBJ1-5 and V is TRBV30; TRBD1 matches at 8 bases. V lost 4 bases, J lost 7 bases, and 6 bases stayed unmatched. Per germline, CDR1 GTSNPN and CDR2 SVGIG (reference sequence). The CDR3 contains 13 residues. Here the CDR3 reads CAWKGQGEQPQHF. CDR3 coding DNA: TGTGCCTGGAAAGGACAGGGTGAACAGCCCCAGCATTTT.

V and J are TRBV7-6 and TRBJ2-3, with D possibly being TRBD2 (7 bases). Trimming removed 5 bases at V and 4 bases at J, with 16 bases between. The CDR3 has 15 residues. Germline V CDR1 and CDR2: SGHVS, FNYEAQ. CDR3 DNA sequence: TGTGCCAGCAGCCCTTGGGGGCGGGAGTCAGATACGCAGTATTTT. Encoded protein: CASSPWGRESDTQYF. Full variable domain (remainder filled in from reference TRBV7-6 and TRBJ2-3): GAGVSQSPRYKVTKRGQDVALRCDPISGHVSLYWYRQALGQGPEFLTYFNYEAQQDKSGLPNDRFSAERPEGSISTLTIQRTEQRDSAMYRCASSPWGRESDTQYFGPGTRLTVL.

This CDR3 is CASPTNLGTGATGELFF. CDR3 bases: TGTGCCAGTCCTACCAACCTCGGGACAGGAGCCACCGGGGAGCTGTTTTTT. V usage is TRBV19 and J usage is TRBJ2-2, with TRBD1 matching 8 bases. The V and J ends lost 8 bases and 4 bases, in that order; junction bases with no gene match: 15. From germline, CDR1 is LNHDA and CDR2 SQIVND (reference sequence). CDR3 size: 17 residues.

The rearrangement links TRBV19 to TRBJ1-6, with a tentative D call TRBD1 (5 bases). Per germline, CDR1 LNHDA and CDR2 SQIVND (reference sequence). The length of the CDR3 is 11 residues. CDR3 DNA sequence: TGTGGGTGGACATCTAATTCACCCCTCCACTTT. Its translation is CGWTSNSPLHF.

The chain combines TRBV5-4 with TRBJ2-6; D might be TRBD2 (6 bases). V lost 4 bases and J lost 4, with 15 bases in between. CDR3 length: 16 residues. In germline, CDR1 is SGHNT, CDR2 YYREEE (reference sequence). CDR3 residues: CASSGGTSSGANVLTF. The CDR3 DNA follows: TGTGCCAGCAGCGGAGGGACGTCTTCGGGGGCCAACGTCCTGACTTTC.

The rearrangement uses TRBV3-1 (or the pseudogene TRBV3-2) and TRBJ2-3; D may be TRBD2 (5 bases). The CDR3 consists of 17 residues. V lost 1 base, J lost 2 bases, and 16 bases lay in between. CDR1 is LGHDT and CDR2 is YNNKEL in the germline V gene (reference sequence). The CDR3: CASSQGASGRFTDTQYF. In nucleotides, the CDR3 is TGTGCCAGCAGCCAAGGTGCGAGCGGCCGCTTCACAGATACGCAGTATTTT.